This T cell receptor beta chain was captured by sequencing in a study of T cell responses to AZD1222 COVID-19 vaccine. Study findings and constraints: Repertoires were sampled only after the peak T cell response. Vaccine-related CD4 TCRs covered spike, predominating at 160-218 and 743-854. Regions left unmutated in variants are reportedly the target of nearly half of spike-specific TCRs. Most donors were white British, females outnumbered males, and clonal diversity was possibly underestimated.

V was shortened by 0 bases and J by 4 bases, with 13 bases between the two germline ends. Germline V lookup: CDR1 SGDLS, CDR2 YYNGEE. The CDR3 spans 15 residues. Concerning this clone itself: Its antigen is unknown.

Clones were read by immunoSEQ multiplex PCR, and TCRdb kept only the in-frame ones, dropping some. The table shows about 150,000 clones, with roughly nine tenths occurring only once. Sample: peripheral blood, taken on day 0 of MenACWY control vaccination. The gene calls are TRBV9 and TRBJ1-1, with D unresolved. The receptor was isolated from an adult in good health. The CDR3 coding sequence is TGTGCCAGCAGCGTAGAGGTGGTGGAGGGCACTGAAGCTTTCTTT. Encoded protein: CASSVEVVEGTEAFF.